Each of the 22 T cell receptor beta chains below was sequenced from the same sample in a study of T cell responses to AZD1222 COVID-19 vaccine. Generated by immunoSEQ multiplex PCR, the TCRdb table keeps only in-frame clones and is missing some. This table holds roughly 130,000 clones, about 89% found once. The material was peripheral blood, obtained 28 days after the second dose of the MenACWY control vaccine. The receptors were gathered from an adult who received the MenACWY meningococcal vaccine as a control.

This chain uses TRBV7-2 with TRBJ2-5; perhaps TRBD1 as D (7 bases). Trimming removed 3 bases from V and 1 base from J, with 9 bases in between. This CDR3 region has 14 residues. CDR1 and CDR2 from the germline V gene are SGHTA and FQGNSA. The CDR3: CASSFQGGQETQYF. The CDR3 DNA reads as TGTGCCAGCAGCTTTCAGGGGGGCCAAGAGACCCAGTACTTC. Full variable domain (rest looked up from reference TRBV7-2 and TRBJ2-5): GAGVSQSPSNKVTEKGKDVELRCDPISGHTALYWYRQSLGQGLEFLIYFQGNSAPDKSGLPSDRFSAERTGGSVSTLTIQRTQQEDSAVYLCASSFQGGQETQYFGPGTRLLVL.

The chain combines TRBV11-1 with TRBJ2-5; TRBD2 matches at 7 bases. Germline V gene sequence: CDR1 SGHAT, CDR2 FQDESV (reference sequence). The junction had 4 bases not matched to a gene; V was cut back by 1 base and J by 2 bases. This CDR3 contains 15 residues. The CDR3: CASSLVGTTQETQYF. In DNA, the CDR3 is TGTGCCAGCAGCTTAGTTGGGACTACACAAGAGACCCAGTACTTC.

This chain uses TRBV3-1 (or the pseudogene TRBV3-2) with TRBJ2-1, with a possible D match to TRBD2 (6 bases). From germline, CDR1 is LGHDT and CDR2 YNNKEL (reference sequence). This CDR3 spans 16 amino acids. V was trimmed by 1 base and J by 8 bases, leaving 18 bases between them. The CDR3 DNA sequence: TGTGCCAGCAGCCAAGCTCGCGGAGGGTTCGGTGATGAGCAGTTCTTC. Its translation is CASSQARGGFGDEQFF.

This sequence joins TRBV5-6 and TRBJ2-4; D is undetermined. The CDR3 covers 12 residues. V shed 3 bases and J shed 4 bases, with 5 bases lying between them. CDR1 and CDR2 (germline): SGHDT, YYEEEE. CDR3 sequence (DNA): TGTGCCAGCAGCTACACGAAAAACATTCAGTACTTC. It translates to CASSYTKNIQYF. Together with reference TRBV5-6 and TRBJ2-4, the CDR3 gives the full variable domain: DAGVTQSPTHLIKTRGQQVTLRCSPKSGHDTVSWYQQALGQGPQFIFQYYEEEERQRGNFPDRFSGHQFPNYSSELNVNALLLGDSALYLCASSYTKNIQYFGAGTRLSVL.

CDR3 nucleotide sequence: TGCGCCAGCAGTGAGGGACTAGCGCACACAGATACGCAGTATTTT. It is translated as CASSEGLAHTDTQYF. V and J are TRBV10-1 and TRBJ2-3, with 9 nucleotides matching TRBD2. CDR3 size: 15 residues. J lost 2 bases, V lost 2 bases, and 2 bases had no gene match. The germline gives CDR1 WNHNN, CDR2 SYGVQD (reference sequence).

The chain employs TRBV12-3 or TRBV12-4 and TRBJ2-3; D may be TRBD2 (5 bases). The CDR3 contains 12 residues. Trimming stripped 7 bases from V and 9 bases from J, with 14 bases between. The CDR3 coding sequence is TGTGCCAGCAACCAGCGGCGGCGGACGCAGTATTTT. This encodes CASNQRRRTQYF.

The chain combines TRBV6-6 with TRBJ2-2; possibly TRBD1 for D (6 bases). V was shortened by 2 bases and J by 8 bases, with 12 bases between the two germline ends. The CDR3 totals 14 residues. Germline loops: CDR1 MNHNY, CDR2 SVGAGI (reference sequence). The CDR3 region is CASSYGTRGGELFF. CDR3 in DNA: TGTGCCAGCAGTTACGGGACAAGAGGTGGGGAGCTGTTTTTT.

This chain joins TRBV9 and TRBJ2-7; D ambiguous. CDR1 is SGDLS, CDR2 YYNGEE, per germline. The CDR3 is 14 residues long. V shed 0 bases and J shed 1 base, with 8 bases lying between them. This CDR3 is CASSVDGLSYEQYF. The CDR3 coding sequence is TGTGCCAGCAGCGTAGATGGATTATCCTACGAGCAGTACTTC. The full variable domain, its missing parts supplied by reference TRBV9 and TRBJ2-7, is DSGVTQTPKHLITATGQRVTLRCSPRSGDLSVYWYQQSLDQGLQFLIQYYNGEERAKGNILERFSAQQFPDLHSELNLSSLELGDSALYFCASSVDGLSYEQYFGPGTRLTVT.

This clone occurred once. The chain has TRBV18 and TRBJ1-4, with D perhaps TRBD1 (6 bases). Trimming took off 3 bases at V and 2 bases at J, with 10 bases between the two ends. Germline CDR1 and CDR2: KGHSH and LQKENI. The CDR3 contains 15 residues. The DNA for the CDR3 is TGTGCCAGCTCACCCCGACAGGCGACTAATGAAAAACTGTTTTTT. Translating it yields CASSPRQATNEKLFF.

For the CDR3, the DNA is TGTGCCAGCAGCGTTTCTGGGACTAGCGGCCTAGCCGGAGATACGCAGTATTTT. Its protein is CASSVSGTSGLAGDTQYF. This chain joins TRBV9 and TRBJ2-3; TRBD2 matches at 11 bases. CDR3 length: 18 amino acids. Losses at the gene ends were 2 bases for V and 5 bases for J; bases not matched to a gene: 13. The V gene's germline CDR1 is SGDLS and CDR2 YYNGEE.

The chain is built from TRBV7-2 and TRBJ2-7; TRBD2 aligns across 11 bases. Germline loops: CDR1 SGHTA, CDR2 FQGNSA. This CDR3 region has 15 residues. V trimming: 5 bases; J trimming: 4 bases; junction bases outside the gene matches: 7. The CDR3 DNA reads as TGTGCCAGCAGCCCCCGACTAGCGGGGATTTACGAGCAGTACTTC. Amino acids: CASSPRLAGIYEQYF.

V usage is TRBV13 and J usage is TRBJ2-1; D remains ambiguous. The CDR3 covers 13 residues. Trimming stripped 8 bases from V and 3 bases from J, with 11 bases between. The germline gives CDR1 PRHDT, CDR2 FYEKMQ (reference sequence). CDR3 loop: CASHLRVYNEQFF. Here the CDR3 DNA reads TGTGCCAGCCACTTACGGGTCTACAATGAGCAGTTCTTC.

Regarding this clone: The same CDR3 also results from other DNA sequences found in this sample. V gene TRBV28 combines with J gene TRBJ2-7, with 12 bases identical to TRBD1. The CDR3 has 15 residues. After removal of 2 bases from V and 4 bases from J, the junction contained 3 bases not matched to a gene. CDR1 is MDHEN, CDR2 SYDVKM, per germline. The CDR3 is CASSLPGQGAYEQYF. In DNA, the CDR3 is TGTGCCAGCAGTTTACCGGGACAGGGGGCATACGAGCAGTACTTC. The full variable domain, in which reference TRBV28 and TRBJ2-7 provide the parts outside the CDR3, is DVKVTQSSRYLVKRTGEKVFLECVQDMDHENMFWYRQDPGLGLRLIYFSYDVKMKEKGDIPEGYSVSREKKERFSLILESASTNQTSMYLCASSLPGQGAYEQYFGPGTRLTVT.

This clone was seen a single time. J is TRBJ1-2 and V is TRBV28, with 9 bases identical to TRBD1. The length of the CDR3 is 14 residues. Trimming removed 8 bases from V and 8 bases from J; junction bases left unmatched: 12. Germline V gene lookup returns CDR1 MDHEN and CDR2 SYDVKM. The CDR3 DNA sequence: TGTGCCAGCGACCAGACAGGGGGGTTAAGGGGCTACACCTTC. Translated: CASDQTGGLRGYTF.

The CDR3 is CASSVSNTGELFF. Here the CDR3 DNA reads TGTGCCAGCAGCGTCAGTAACACCGGGGAGCTGTTTTTT. The genes are TRBV9 and TRBJ2-2; the D is unclear. CDR1 is SGDLS and CDR2 is YYNGEE in the germline V gene. The V end was cut by 2 bases, the J end by 2 bases, with 4 bases between. The CDR3 consists of 13 residues. The full variable domain, with the rest looked up from reference TRBV9 and TRBJ2-2, is DSGVTQTPKHLITATGQRVTLRCSPRSGDLSVYWYQQSLDQGLQFLIQYYNGEERAKGNILERFSAQQFPDLHSELNLSSLELGDSALYFCASSVSNTGELFFGEGSRLTVL.

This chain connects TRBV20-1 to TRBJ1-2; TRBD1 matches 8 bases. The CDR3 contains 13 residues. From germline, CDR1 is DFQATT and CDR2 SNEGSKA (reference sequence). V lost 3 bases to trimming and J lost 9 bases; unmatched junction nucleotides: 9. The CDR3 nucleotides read TGCAGTGCTAGTCCCATCGACAGGGGTAGCTACACCTTC. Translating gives CSASPIDRGSYTF.

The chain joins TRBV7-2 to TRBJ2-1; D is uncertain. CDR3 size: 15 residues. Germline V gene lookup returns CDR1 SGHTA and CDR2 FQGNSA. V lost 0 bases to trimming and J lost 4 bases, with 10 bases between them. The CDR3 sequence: CASSLAMAAYNEQFF. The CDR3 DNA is TGTGCCAGCAGCTTAGCGATGGCAGCTTACAATGAGCAGTTCTTC.

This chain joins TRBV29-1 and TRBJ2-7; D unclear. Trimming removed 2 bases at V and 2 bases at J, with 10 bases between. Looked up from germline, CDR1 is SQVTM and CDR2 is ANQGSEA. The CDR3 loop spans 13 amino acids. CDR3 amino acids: CSVETSDAYEQYF. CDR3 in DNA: TGCAGCGTTGAAACAAGCGATGCCTACGAGCAGTACTTC.

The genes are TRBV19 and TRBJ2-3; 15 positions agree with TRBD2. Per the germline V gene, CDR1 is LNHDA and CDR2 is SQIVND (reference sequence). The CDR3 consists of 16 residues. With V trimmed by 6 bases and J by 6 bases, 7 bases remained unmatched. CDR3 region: CASSRTSGRGQDTQYF. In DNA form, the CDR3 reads TGTGCCAGTAGCCGGACTAGCGGGAGGGGCCAGGATACGCAGTATTTT.

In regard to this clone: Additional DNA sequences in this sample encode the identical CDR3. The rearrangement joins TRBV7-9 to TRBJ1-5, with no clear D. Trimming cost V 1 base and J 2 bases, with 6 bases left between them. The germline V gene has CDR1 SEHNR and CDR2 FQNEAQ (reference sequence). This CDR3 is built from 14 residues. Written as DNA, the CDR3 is TGTGCCAGCAGCTTAGAAGGCGGCAATCAGCCCCAGCATTTT. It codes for CASSLEGGNQPQHF.

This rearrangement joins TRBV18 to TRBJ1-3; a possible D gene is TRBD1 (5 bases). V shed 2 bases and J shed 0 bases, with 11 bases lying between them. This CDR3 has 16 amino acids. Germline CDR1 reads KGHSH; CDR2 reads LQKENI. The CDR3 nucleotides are TGTGCCAGCTCACCAGCCGACAGTCGCTCTGGAAACACCATATATTTT. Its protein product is CASSPADSRSGNTIYF.

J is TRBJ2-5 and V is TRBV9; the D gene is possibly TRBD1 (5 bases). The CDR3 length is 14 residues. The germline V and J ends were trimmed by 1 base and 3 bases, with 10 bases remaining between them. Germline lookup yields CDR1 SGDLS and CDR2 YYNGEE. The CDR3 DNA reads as TGTGCCAGCAGCGTACAGGGCCGGGAAGAGACCCAGTACTTC. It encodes CASSVQGREETQYF.